These 32 T cell receptor beta chains came from one sample sequenced in a study of T cell changes during pregnancy in multiple sclerosis. Here immunoSEQ multiplex PCR was the method, and the copy in TCRdb shows in-frame clones only, minus some. The top ten hold approximately 0.2% of the sample, which has approximately 73,000 clones, around nine tenths seen once. Sequencing was performed on CD4+ T cells from peripheral blood mononuclear cells, taken before pregnancy. The receptors stem from a female donor with multiple sclerosis, enrolled in a pregnancy study.

Worth noting for this clone: This sample also contains other DNA sequences that code for the same CDR3. The chain recombines TRBV7-3 with TRBJ1-6; no clear D. The CDR3 covers 13 residues. Germline CDR1 and CDR2: SGHTA and FQGTGA. V gave up 4 bases and J gave up 7 bases, with 8 bases separating them. The CDR3 loop is CASSSGGNSPLHF. CDR3 sequence (DNA): TGTGCCAGCAGCTCCGGCGGGAATTCACCCCTCCACTTT.

This chain connects TRBV6-6 to TRBJ2-7; TRBD2 matches 10 bases. V shed 2 bases, J shed 1 base, and the junction held 5 bases outside the gene matches. The CDR3 runs to 16 residues. CDR1 MNHNY and CDR2 SVGAGI come from the germline V gene (reference sequence). The CDR3 is CASSYGIAGGSYEQYF. CDR3 bases: TGTGCCAGCAGTTACGGGATAGCGGGGGGTTCCTACGAGCAGTACTTC.

The V call is TRBV2, the J call TRBJ2-3; 7 nucleotides match TRBD1. CDR1 is SNHLY and CDR2 is FYNNEI in the germline V gene. The CDR3 is 15 residues long. The V gene end was trimmed by 6 bases and the J gene end by 4 bases; junction bases not matched to a gene: 10. The CDR3 spells CASRGKTGFPDTQYF. The CDR3 DNA sequence: TGTGCCAGCAGGGGGAAGACAGGGTTTCCAGATACGCAGTATTTT.

This clone has a single count. The chain is built from TRBV6-1 and TRBJ1-1, with no clear D. Germline V gene data show CDR1 as MNHNS and CDR2 as SASEGT. The CDR3 sequence is 14 residues long. V was clipped by 5 bases and J by 4 bases, with 14 bases between them. CDR3: CASSPNGPATEAFF. The DNA for the CDR3 is TGTGCCAGCAGTCCCAATGGGCCGGCCACTGAAGCTTTCTTT.

The chain uses TRBV5-1 and TRBJ1-2; no firm D call. The V gene's germline CDR1 is SGHRS and CDR2 YFSETQ. CDR3 size: 14 residues. V dropped 4 bases and J dropped 0 bases, with 10 bases sitting between them. For the CDR3, the DNA is TGCGCCAGCAGCCCGGTGACATCTAACTATGGCTACACCTTC. This encodes CASSPVTSNYGYTF. Using reference TRBV5-1 and TRBJ1-2 for the parts outside the CDR3, the full variable domain is KAGVTQTPRYLIKTRGQQVTLSCSPISGHRSVSWYQQTPGQGLQFLFEYFSETQRNKGNFPGRFSGRQFSNSRSEMNVSTLELGDSALYLCASSPVTSNYGYTFGSGTRLTVV.

The genes are TRBV20-1 and TRBJ2-5; 7 nucleotides align to TRBD2. The germline V gene encodes CDR1 DFQATT and CDR2 SNEGSKA (reference sequence). There are 11 residues in the CDR3. Here the CDR3 DNA reads TGCGGGGGGGTTTGGTTGGAGACCCAGTACTTC. It translates to CGGVWLETQYF.

The chain has TRBV27 and TRBJ2-2; 7 nucleotides agree with TRBD1. J was trimmed by 4 bases and V by 7 bases; bases with no gene match: 9. CDR3 length: 15 amino acids. From germline, CDR1 is MNHEY and CDR2 SMNVEV (reference sequence). The CDR3 DNA reads as TGTGCCAGCAAAAAGGGGGACAGACCCACCGGGGAGCTGTTTTTT. Amino acid sequence: CASKKGDRPTGELFF.

The chain recombines TRBV2 with TRBJ1-1; 8 positions agree with TRBD1. Germline V gene data show CDR1 as SNHLY and CDR2 as FYNNEI. The CDR3 spans 13 residues. V was pared by 8 bases and J by 3 bases, with 5 bases of the junction left unmatched. In DNA form, the CDR3 reads TGTGCCAGCCGGTCGACAGGGGACACTGAAGCTTTCTTT. It specifies CASRSTGDTEAFF.

The chain couples TRBV5-8 to TRBJ1-1; D remains ambiguous. The germline V gene has CDR1 SGHTS and CDR2 YDEGEE. The CDR3 is 12 residues long. V was cut by 2 bases and J by 7 bases, with 9 bases left in between. As DNA, the CDR3 is TGTGCCAGCAGCTTCCGACTGCTTGAAGCTTTCTTT. This sequence encodes CASSFRLLEAFF.

The CDR3 nucleotides read TGTGCCATCAGGGGCCACTCGGGAAATGAGCAGTTCTTC. It codes for CAIRGHSGNEQFF. The gene calls are TRBV10-3 and TRBJ2-1; the D gene is possibly TRBD2 (5 bases). Germline V gene data show CDR1 as ENHRY and CDR2 as SYGVKD. The length of the CDR3 is 13 residues. Trimming took 6 bases from V and 7 from J, leaving 13 bases between them.

The rearrangement joins TRBV27 to TRBJ2-6, with TRBD1 as a possible D gene (6 bases). Trimming cost V 6 bases and J 0 bases, with 21 bases left between them. The CDR3 is made up of 19 amino acids. Germline CDR1 MNHEY, CDR2 SMNVEV (reference sequence). The CDR3 nucleotides read TGTGCCAGCAGCAAGGGTTCCGGACAGCACTTCTCTGGGGCCAACGTCCTGACTTTC. Its protein is CASSKGSGQHFSGANVLTF.

The CDR3 sequence is CASRRDPRGGTNEKLFF. The CDR3 bases are TGTGCCAGCAGGAGGGACCCCCGAGGGGGAACTAATGAAAAACTGTTTTTT. The chain uses TRBV2 and TRBJ1-4, with a weak D call TRBD1 (6 bases). Germline V gene sequence: CDR1 SNHLY, CDR2 FYNNEI. Trimming removed 6 bases at V and 1 base at J, with 18 bases between. This CDR3 is built from 17 residues.

The gene calls are TRBV6-1 and TRBJ1-5; perhaps TRBD1 as D (5 bases). The germline V and J ends were trimmed by 3 bases and 2 bases, with 11 bases remaining between them. This CDR3 has 15 residues. CDR1 is MNHNS, CDR2 SASEGT, per germline. The CDR3 region has the DNA TGTGCCAGCAGTGAGCCAGGGAGGGGCAATCAGCCCCAGCATTTT. It is translated as CASSEPGRGNQPQHF.

The genes are TRBV27 and TRBJ1-1, with 8 bases that match TRBD1. Germline assignment: CDR1 MNHEY and CDR2 SMNVEV (reference sequence). CDR3 size: 15 residues. Germline trimming cut 5 bases from V and 2 bases from J; bases unmatched to any gene: 7. CDR3: CASSTRQGFNTEAFF. CDR3 DNA sequence: TGTGCCAGCAGTACAAGACAGGGGTTCAACACTGAAGCTTTCTTT.

This clone occurred once. This rearrangement joins TRBV7-6 to TRBJ2-5, with 10 bases that match TRBD2. V lost 3 bases to trimming and J lost 3 bases; unmatched junction nucleotides: 4. The germline V gene encodes CDR1 SGHVS and CDR2 FNYEAQ. The CDR3 consists of 15 residues. The CDR3 DNA reads as TGTGCCAGCAGCTTGGACGGACTAGCGGAAGAGACCCAGTACTTC. Protein product: CASSLDGLAEETQYF.

The rearrangement links TRBV28 to TRBJ2-5; 7 bases agree with TRBD1. With V trimmed by 6 bases and J by 3 bases, 4 bases remained unmatched. Per germline, CDR1 MDHEN and CDR2 SYDVKM. The CDR3 is 13 residues long. As DNA, the CDR3 is TGTGCCAGCAGAACCGGGACAGAAGAGACCCAGTACTTC. Protein product: CASRTGTEETQYF.

This rearrangement joins TRBV12-5 to TRBJ2-1; 10 bases are shared with TRBD2. CDR3 length equals 15 residues. Germline-derived CDR1 and CDR2 are LGHNT and FRNRAP. The V gene end was trimmed by 4 bases and the J gene end by 4 bases; junction bases not matched to a gene: 4. The CDR3 DNA reads TGTGCTAGTGGTTCCTTTAGCGGGGGGTACAATGAGCAGTTCTTC. Residues: CASGSFSGGYNEQFF.

The V and J genes are TRBV28 and TRBJ1-4, with TRBD1 matching over 7 bases. V dropped 5 bases and J dropped 7; count of bases not matched to a gene: 7. Germline CDR1 MDHEN, CDR2 SYDVKM. This CDR3 is 14 amino acids long. The CDR3, as DNA: TGTGCCAGCAGTGGGACAGCCAGGAGTGAAAAACTGTTTTTT. It codes for CASSGTARSEKLFF. Full variable domain (rest looked up from reference TRBV28 and TRBJ1-4): DVKVTQSSRYLVKRTGEKVFLECVQDMDHENMFWYRQDPGLGLRLIYFSYDVKMKEKGDIPEGYSVSREKKERFSLILESASTNQTSMYLCASSGTARSEKLFFGSGTQLSVL.

V and J are TRBV19 and TRBJ2-3, with TRBD2 identical over 9 bases. This CDR3 comprises 16 residues. V trimming: 6 bases; J trimming: 1 base; junction bases outside the gene matches: 8. Per the germline V gene, CDR1 is LNHDA and CDR2 is SQIVND (reference sequence). In DNA, the CDR3 is TGTGCCAGTAGCCCCTCACTAGCGGGCGGCACAGATACGCAGTATTTT. Translating gives CASSPSLAGGTDTQYF.

The chain recombines TRBV5-1 with TRBJ1-4, with D perhaps matching TRBD1 (6 bases). Germline V gene lookup returns CDR1 SGHRS and CDR2 YFSETQ. The CDR3 consists of 15 residues. Trimming took off 4 bases at V and 1 base at J, with 11 bases between the two ends. CDR3 residues: CASSGDRLTNEKLFF. CDR3 DNA: TGCGCCAGCAGCGGAGACAGGTTAACTAATGAAAAACTGTTTTTT.

The chain joins TRBV7-2 to TRBJ2-1; 11 bases agree with TRBD2. Per the germline V gene, CDR1 is SGHTA and CDR2 is FQGNSA. V lost 5 bases and J lost 2; bases outside the gene matches: 2. The CDR3 loop spans 15 amino acids. CDR3 nucleotide sequence: TGTGCCAGCAGCCAGACTAGCGGGGCCTACAATGAGCAGTTCTTC. It yields the protein CASSQTSGAYNEQFF.

The V call is TRBV7-2, the J call TRBJ1-2, with D maybe TRBD1 (5 bases). The germline gives CDR1 SGHTA, CDR2 FQGNSA. Trimming cost V 5 bases and J 5 bases, with 18 bases left between them. This CDR3 comprises 15 residues. For the CDR3, the DNA is TGTGCCAGCAGCACCGGACCCGGGGAGGGGTATGGCTACACCTTC. This sequence encodes CASSTGPGEGYGYTF. Complete variable domain (other parts from reference TRBV7-2 and TRBJ1-2): GAGVSQSPSNKVTEKGKDVELRCDPISGHTALYWYRQSLGQGLEFLIYFQGNSAPDKSGLPSDRFSAERTGGSVSTLTIQRTQQEDSAVYLCASSTGPGEGYGYTFGSGTRLTVV.

The V and J genes are TRBV7-2 and TRBJ1-5; possible D gene TRBD1, 5 bases. The CDR3 spans 14 residues. V lost 6 bases and J 5 bases, leaving 14 bases between the germline ends. Germline CDR1 reads SGHTA; CDR2 reads FQGNSA. The DNA for the CDR3 is TGTGCCAGCAGAAAGGGGCTGGTGGATCAGCCCCAGCATTTT. Amino acid sequence: CASRKGLVDQPQHF.

The J gene is TRBJ1-2, the V gene TRBV19; 8 bases match TRBD1. The V gene's germline CDR1 is LNHDA and CDR2 SQIVND (reference sequence). V lost 7 bases and J lost 0; bases outside the gene matches: 10. This CDR3 region has 16 residues. The CDR3 coding sequence is TGTGCCAGTACACCTACCTGGACAGGGTCTAACTATGGCTACACCTTC. Residues: CASTPTWTGSNYGYTF.

This clone was detected only once. This chain connects TRBV11-2 to TRBJ2-7; a possible D gene is TRBD1 (6 bases). CDR1 and CDR2 from the germline V gene are SGHAT and FQNNGV. The CDR3 loop spans 14 amino acids. Trimming shortened V by 4 bases and J by 6 bases, and 16 bases separated the two germline ends. The DNA for the CDR3 is TGTGCCAGCAGCTCCGTGACAGGATCTCGCGAGCAGTACTTC. Residues: CASSSVTGSREQYF.

This chain uses TRBV18 with TRBJ1-2; tentatively, D is TRBD1 (6 bases). The V and J ends lost 3 bases and 0 bases respectively, with 11 bases between them. The length of the CDR3 is 15 residues. CDR1 is KGHSH and CDR2 is LQKENI in the germline V gene. The DNA for the CDR3 is TGTGCCAGCTCACCCCTACAGGGTACTAACTATGGCTACACCTTC. It yields the protein CASSPLQGTNYGYTF. The whole variable domain, remainder taken from reference TRBV18 and TRBJ1-2, is NAGVMQNPRHLVRRRGQEARLRCSPMKGHSHVYWYRQLPEEGLKFMVYLQKENIIDESGMPKERFSAEFPKEGPSILRIQQVVRGDSAAYFCASSPLQGTNYGYTFGSGTRLTVV.

This clone is a singleton in its sample. The chain has TRBV6-5 and TRBJ2-5, with 11 bases aligning to TRBD2. The V gene end was trimmed by 8 bases and the J gene end by 5 bases; junction bases not matched to a gene: 7. The CDR3 runs 14 residues. The germline V gene encodes CDR1 MNHEY and CDR2 SVGAGI. CDR3 region: CASGLAGGWETQYF. CDR3 nucleotide sequence: TGTGCCAGCGGTCTAGCGGGAGGTTGGGAGACCCAGTACTTC.

The chain has TRBV28 and TRBJ2-2; 7 positions agree with TRBD2. Germline loops: CDR1 MDHEN, CDR2 SYDVKM. V lost 5 bases to trimming and J lost 1 base; unmatched junction nucleotides: 7. This CDR3 has 16 amino acids. This CDR3 is CASSQGTTQNTGELFF. The CDR3 coding sequence is TGTGCCAGCAGTCAAGGGACTACTCAGAACACCGGGGAGCTGTTTTTT.

CDR3 sequence (DNA): TGTGCCTGGGGGGCGAGGTCGGGCGGGGAGCTGTTTTTT. This sequence encodes CAWGARSGGELFF. This rearrangement joins TRBV30 to TRBJ2-2, with D perhaps TRBD1 (5 bases). The CDR3 is 13 amino acids. The germline V gene has CDR1 GTSNPN and CDR2 SVGIG (reference sequence). V lost 5 bases and J lost 7, with 14 bases in between. Supplemented by reference TRBV30 and TRBJ2-2, the full variable domain reads SQTIHQWPATLVQPVGSPLSLECTVEGTSNPNLYWYRQAAGRGLQLLFYSVGIGQISSEVPQNLSASRPQDRQFILSSKKLLLSDSGFYLCAWGARSGGELFFGEGSRLTVL.

The chain employs TRBV11-2 and TRBJ2-7; 8 nucleotides align to TRBD2. The CDR3 is made up of 15 amino acids. Germline CDR1 reads SGHAT; CDR2 reads FQNNGV. After removal of 5 bases from V and 6 bases from J, the junction contained 12 bases not matched to a gene. The CDR3: CASSPPGLGSGEQYF. CDR3 bases: TGTGCCAGCAGCCCCCCGGGACTAGGGAGCGGCGAGCAGTACTTC.

The rearrangement joins TRBV6-1 to TRBJ1-1, with unresolved D. The CDR3 spans 13 residues. The V gene lost 6 bases and the J gene lost 0 bases, with 8 bases spanning the gap. CDR1 is MNHNS and CDR2 is SASEGT in the germline V gene. CDR3: CASSTTLNTEAFF. CDR3 bases: TGTGCCAGCAGCACCACATTGAACACTGAAGCTTTCTTT.

This sequence joins TRBV7-2 and TRBJ2-7, with TRBD2 as a possible D gene (7 bases). Between the trimmed V and J ends, which lost 1 base and 6 bases, there was a span of 16 bases. CDR3 length: 15 residues. Germline-derived CDR1 and CDR2 are SGHTA and FQGNSA. The DNA for the CDR3 is TGTGCCAGCAGCTTAGGTGGGGGGGCGCTCGGCGAGCAGTACTTC. Its translation: CASSLGGGALGEQYF.